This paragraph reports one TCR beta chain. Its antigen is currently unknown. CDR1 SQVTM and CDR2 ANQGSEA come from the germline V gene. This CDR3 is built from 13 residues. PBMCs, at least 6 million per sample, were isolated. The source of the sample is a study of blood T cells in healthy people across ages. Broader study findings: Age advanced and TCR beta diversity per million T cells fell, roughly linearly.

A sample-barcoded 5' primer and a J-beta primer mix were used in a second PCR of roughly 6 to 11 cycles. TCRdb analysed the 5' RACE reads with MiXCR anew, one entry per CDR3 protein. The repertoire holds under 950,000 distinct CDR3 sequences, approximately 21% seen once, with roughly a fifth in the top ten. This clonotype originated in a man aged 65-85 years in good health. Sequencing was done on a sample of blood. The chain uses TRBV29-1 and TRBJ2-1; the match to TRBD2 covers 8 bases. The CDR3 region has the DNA TGCGCCTCCCAGCGGGAGTCCTACAATGAGCAGTTCTTC. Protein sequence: CASQRESYNEQFF.